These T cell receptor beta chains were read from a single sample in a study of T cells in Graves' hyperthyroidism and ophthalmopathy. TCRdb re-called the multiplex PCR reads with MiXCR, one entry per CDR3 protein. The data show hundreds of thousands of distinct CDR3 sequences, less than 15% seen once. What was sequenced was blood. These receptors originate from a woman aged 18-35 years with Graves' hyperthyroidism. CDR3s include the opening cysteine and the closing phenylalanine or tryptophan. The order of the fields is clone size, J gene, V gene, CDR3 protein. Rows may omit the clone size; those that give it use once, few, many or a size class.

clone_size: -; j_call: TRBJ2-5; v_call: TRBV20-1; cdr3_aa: CSARVGLATGKQETQYF
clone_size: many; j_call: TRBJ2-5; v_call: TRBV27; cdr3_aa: CASSYSGTGGPQETQYF
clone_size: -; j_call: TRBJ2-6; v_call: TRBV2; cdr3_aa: CASQGGAGANVLTF
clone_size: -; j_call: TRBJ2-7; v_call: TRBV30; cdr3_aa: CAWSARTSGTLIHEQYF
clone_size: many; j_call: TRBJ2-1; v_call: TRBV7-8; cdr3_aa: CASSLASPGLASYNEQFF
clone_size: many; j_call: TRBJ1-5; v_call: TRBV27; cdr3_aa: CASSTDRGGNQPQHF
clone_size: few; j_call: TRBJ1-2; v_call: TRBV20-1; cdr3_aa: CSARGANGYTF
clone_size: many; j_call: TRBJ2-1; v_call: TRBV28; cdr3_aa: CASHRGTYNEQFF
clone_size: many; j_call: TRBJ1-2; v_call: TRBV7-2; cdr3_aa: CASSRPPYGYTF
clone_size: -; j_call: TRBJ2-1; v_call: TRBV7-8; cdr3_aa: CASSREQGATYNEQFF
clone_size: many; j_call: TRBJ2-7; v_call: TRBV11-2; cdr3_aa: CASSLSGVAYEQYF
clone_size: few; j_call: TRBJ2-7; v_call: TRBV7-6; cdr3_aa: CASSPGASGTLEQYF
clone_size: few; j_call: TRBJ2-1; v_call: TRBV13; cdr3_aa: CASRDYIEQFF
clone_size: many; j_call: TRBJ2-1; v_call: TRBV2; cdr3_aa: CASSSSGSSYNEQFF
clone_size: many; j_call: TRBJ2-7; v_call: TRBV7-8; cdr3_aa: CASSSRSSGSYEQYF
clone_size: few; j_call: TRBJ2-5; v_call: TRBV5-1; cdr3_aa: CASSLVSVGETQYF
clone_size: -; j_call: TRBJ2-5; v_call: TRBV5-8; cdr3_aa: CASSQTGLMQGTQYF
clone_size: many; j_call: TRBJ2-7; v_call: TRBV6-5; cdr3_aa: CASSYSFWTSGRREQYF
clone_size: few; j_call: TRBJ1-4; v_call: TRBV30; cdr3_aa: CAWSPPGNEKLFF
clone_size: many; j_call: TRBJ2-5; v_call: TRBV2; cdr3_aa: CASHPQGARGETQYF
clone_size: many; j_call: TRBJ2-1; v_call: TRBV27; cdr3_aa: CASSLGWSSYNEQFF
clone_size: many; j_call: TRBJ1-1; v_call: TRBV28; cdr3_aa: CASMVPLRGPEAFF
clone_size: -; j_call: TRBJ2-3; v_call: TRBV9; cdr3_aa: CASSTGGTSGTDTQYF
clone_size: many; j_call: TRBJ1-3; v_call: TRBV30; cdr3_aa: CAWGQGGTIYF
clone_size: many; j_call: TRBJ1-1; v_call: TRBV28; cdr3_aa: CASSPGHQDTEAFF
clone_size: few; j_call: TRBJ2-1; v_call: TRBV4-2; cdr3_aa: CASSQAMGFENEQFF
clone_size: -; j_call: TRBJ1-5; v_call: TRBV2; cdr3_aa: CASRGTDNQPQHF
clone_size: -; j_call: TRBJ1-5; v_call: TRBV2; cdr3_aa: CASSGDNHQPQHF
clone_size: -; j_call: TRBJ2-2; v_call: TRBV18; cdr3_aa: CASSPGARGTGELFF
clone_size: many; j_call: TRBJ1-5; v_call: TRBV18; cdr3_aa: CASSEARNQPQHF
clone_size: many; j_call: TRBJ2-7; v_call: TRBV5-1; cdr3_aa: CASSLDTASYEQYF
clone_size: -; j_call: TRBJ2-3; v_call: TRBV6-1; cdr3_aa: CASTSGAGADTQYF
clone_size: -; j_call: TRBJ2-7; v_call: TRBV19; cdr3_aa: CASSPTSPPGEQYF
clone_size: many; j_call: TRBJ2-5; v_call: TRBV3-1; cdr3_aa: CASSQVARGTQYF
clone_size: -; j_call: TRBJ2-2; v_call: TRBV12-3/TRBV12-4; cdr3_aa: CASTHLQGDGELFF
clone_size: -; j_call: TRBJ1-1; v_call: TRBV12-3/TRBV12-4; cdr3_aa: CASRTGHTEAFF
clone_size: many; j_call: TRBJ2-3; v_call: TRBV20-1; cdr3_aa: CSARAGGEGTDTQYF
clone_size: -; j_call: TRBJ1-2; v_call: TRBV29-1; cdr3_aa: CSVSGSANYGYTF
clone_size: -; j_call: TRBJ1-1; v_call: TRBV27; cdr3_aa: CASSLSGVMSTEAFF
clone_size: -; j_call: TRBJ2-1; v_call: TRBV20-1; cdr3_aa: CSASLSYNEQFF
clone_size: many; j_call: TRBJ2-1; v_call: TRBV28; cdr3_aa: CASSPQKGNSYNEQFF
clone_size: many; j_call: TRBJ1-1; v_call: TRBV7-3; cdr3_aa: CASSLRGRGKAFF
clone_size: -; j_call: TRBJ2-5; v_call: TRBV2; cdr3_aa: CASSEGHQVTQYF
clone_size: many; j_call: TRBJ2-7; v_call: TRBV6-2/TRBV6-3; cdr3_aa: CASSLKGHYPIVQYF
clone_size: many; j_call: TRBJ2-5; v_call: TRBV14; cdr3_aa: CASSRRLAGAYQETQYF
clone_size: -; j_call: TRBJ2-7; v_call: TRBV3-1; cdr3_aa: CASSLISGTNYEQYF